One sample yielded the 6 T cell receptor beta chains listed below, sequenced in a study of beta chain features in type 1 diabetes. Isolated RNA was reverse transcribed in full, so expressed TCRB transcripts were sequenced. Assay used: immunoSEQ multiplex PCR; TCRdb lists only in-frame clones, some missing. This table holds about 620,000 clones, about 16% found once. Sequences were obtained from naive CD4+ T cells from blood. The receptor set was obtained from a man between 18 and 29 years old in good health.

CDR3 bases: TGTGCCAGCAGTTTACCACAGGGGGCTGAAGCTTTCTTT. Its translation: CASSLPQGAEAFF. This rearrangement joins TRBV28 to TRBJ1-1; 8 bases fit TRBD1. The CDR3 runs to 13 residues. CDR1 is MDHEN, CDR2 SYDVKM, per germline. The J segment lost 6 bases and the V segment lost 2 bases, leaving 2 bases of the junction unmatched.

The CDR3 DNA reads TGTGCCAGCTCACCACCTGTGGCAGGGAATGAAAAACTGTTTTTT. This translates into CASSPPVAGNEKLFF. The chain combines TRBV18 with TRBJ1-4; maybe TRBD1 (5 bases). Trimming cost V 0 bases and J 5 bases, with 10 bases left between them. Per germline, CDR1 KGHSH and CDR2 LQKENI. This CDR3 spans 15 amino acids.

A few counts support this clone. This sample includes further DNA sequences coding for the same CDR3. The chain joins TRBV2 to TRBJ2-5; D not resolved. V shed 4 bases and J shed 2 bases, with 2 bases lying between them. Germline values: CDR1 SNHLY, CDR2 FYNNEI. The CDR3 totals 11 residues. In DNA form, the CDR3 reads TGTGCCAGCAGTGGACAAGAGACCCAGTACTTC. It translates to CASSGQETQYF.

This clone was counted only a few times. The chain uses TRBV29-1 and TRBJ1-1; 7 bases are a match to TRBD1. Germline assignment: CDR1 SQVTM and CDR2 ANQGSEA. V shed 4 bases and J 3 bases; nucleotides not matched to a gene: 2. This CDR3 is 12 amino acids long. The CDR3 loop is CSVGTGYTEAFF. In DNA, the CDR3 is TGCAGCGTTGGGACAGGATACACTGAAGCTTTCTTT. Supplemented by reference TRBV29-1 and TRBJ1-1, the full variable domain reads SAVISQKPSRDICQRGTSLTIQCQVDSQVTMMFWYRQQPGQSLTLIATANQGSEATYESGFVIDKFPISRPNLTFSTLTVSNMSPEDSSIYLCSVGTGYTEAFFGQGTRLTVV.

This clone showed up just a few times. The rearrangement joins TRBV18 to TRBJ2-4; D gene ambiguous. Trimming removed 4 bases at V and 1 base at J, with 14 bases between. Germline V gene sequence: CDR1 KGHSH, CDR2 LQKENI. The CDR3 covers 16 residues. The chain's CDR3 is CASSLSDVTAKNIQYF. The CDR3 DNA is TGTGCCAGCTCACTGTCGGACGTGACGGCCAAAAACATTCAGTACTTC.

This rearrangement joins TRBV7-9 to TRBJ2-2, with 8 positions matching TRBD2. There are 15 residues in the CDR3. V lost 5 bases and J lost 1; bases outside the gene matches: 3. CDR1 is SEHNR and CDR2 is FQNEAQ in the germline V gene (reference sequence). In DNA form, the CDR3 reads TGTGCCAGCAGCGAGACTAGCGTGAACACCGGGGAGCTGTTTTTT. It translates to CASSETSVNTGELFF.